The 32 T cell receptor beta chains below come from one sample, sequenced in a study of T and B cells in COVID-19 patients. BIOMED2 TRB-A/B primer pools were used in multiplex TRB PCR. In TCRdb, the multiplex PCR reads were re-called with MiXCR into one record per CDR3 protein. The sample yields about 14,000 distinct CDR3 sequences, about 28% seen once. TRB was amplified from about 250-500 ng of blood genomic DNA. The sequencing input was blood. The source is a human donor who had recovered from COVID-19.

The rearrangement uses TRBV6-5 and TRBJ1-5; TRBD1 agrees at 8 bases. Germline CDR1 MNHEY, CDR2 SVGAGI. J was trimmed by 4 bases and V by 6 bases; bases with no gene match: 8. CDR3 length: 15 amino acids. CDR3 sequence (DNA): TGTGCCAGCAGCCCGGGACAGGTTGAAAATCAGCCCCAGCATTTT. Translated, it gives CASSPGQVENQPQHF.

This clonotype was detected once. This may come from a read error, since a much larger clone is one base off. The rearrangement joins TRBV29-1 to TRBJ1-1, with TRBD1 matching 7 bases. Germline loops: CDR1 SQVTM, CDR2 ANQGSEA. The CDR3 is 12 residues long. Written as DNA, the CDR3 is TGCAGCTCGAACGACAGGGATCTTGAACCTTTCTTT. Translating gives CSSNDRDLEPFF.

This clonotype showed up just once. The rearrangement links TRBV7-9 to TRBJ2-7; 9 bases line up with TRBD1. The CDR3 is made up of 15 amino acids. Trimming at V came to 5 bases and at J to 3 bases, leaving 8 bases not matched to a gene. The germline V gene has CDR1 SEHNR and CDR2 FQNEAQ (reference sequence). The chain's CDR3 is CASSPTGTGNYEQYF. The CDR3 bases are TGTGCCAGCAGCCCCACCGGGACAGGGAACTACGAGCAGTACTTC.

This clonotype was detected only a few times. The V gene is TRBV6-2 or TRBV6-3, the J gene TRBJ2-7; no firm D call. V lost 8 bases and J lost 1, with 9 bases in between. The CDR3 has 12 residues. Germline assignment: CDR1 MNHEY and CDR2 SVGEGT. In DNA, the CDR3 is TGTGCCAGCTGGTTGGGTTCCTACGAGCAGTACTTC. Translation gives CASWLGSYEQYF.

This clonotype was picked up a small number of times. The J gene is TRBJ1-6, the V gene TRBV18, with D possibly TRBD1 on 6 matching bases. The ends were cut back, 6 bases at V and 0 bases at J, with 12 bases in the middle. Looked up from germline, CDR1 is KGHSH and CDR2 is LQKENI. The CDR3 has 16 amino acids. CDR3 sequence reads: CASSGTGSSYNSPLHF. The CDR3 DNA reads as TGTGCCAGCTCTGGAACAGGGAGCTCCTATAATTCACCCCTCCACTTT.

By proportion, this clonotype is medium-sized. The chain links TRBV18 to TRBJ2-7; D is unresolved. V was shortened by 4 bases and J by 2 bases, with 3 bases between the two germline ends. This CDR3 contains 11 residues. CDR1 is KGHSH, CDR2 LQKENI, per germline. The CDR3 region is CASSQTYEQYF. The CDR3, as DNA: TGTGCCAGCTCACAGACCTACGAGCAGTACTTC. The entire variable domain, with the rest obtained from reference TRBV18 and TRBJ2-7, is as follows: NAGVMQNPRHLVRRRGQEARLRCSPMKGHSHVYWYRQLPEEGLKFMVYLQKENIIDESGMPKERFSAEFPKEGPSILRIQQVVRGDSAAYFCASSQTYEQYFGPGTRLTVT.

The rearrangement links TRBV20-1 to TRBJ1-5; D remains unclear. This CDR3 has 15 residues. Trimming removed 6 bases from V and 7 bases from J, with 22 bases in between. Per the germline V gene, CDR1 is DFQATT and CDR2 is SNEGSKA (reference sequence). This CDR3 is CSAISPSDEDQPQHF. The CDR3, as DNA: TGCAGTGCCATATCCCCGTCAGATGAAGACCAGCCCCAGCATTTT.

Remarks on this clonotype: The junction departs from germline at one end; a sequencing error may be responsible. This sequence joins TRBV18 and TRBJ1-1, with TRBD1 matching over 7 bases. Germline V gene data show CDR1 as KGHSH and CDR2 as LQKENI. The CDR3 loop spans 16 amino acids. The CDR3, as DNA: TGTGCCAGCTCACCACAGGCCAACAGGGGAGGGACTGAAGCTCTCTTT. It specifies CASSPQANRGGTEALF.

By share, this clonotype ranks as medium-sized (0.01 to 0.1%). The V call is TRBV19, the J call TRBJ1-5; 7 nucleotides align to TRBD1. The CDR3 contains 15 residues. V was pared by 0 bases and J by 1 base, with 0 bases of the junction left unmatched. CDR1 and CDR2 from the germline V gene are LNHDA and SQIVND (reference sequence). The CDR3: CASSIEGGSNQPQHF. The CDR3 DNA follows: TGTGCCAGTAGTATAGAAGGGGGCAGCAATCAGCCCCAGCATTTT.

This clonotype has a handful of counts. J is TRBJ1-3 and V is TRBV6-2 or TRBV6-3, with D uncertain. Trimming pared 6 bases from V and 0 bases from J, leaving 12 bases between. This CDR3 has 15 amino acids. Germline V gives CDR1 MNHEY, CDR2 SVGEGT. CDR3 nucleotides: TGTGCCAGCAGAGTCTACAGCACCTCTGGAAACACCATATATTTT. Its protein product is CASRVYSTSGNTIYF.

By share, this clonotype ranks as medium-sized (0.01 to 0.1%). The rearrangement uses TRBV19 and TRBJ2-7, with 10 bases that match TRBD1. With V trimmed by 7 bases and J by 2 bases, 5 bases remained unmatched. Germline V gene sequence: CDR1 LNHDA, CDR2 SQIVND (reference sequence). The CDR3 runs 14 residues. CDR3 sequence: CASTWGQGTYEQYF. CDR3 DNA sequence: TGTGCCAGTACCTGGGGACAGGGGACCTACGAGCAGTACTTC. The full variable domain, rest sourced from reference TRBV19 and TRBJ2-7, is DGGITQSPKYLFRKEGQNVTLSCEQNLNHDAMYWYRQDPGQGLRLIYYSQIVNDFQKGDIAEGYSVSREKKESFPLTVTSAQKNPTAFYLCASTWGQGTYEQYFGPGTRLTVT.

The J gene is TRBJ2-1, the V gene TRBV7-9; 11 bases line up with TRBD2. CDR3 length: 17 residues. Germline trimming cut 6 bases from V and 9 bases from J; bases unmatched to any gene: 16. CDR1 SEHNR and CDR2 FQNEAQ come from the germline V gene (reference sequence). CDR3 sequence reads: CASSFVVGLAGGAEQFF. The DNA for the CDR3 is TGTGCCAGCAGTTTTGTCGTCGGTCTAGCGGGGGGCGCTGAGCAGTTCTTC.

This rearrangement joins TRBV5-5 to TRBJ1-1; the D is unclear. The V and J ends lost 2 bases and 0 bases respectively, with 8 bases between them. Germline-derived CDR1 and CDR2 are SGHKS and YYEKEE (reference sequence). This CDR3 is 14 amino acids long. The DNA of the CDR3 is TGTGCCAGCAGCTTTCAGGAGCTGAACACTGAAGCTTTCTTT. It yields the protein CASSFQELNTEAFF.

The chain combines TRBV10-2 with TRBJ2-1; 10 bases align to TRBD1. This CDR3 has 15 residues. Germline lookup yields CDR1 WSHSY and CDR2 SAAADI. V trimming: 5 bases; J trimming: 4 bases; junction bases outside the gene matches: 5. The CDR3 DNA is TGCGCCAGCAGTCCCCGGGGACAGGGGTACAATGAGCAGTTCTTC. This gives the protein CASSPRGQGYNEQFF.

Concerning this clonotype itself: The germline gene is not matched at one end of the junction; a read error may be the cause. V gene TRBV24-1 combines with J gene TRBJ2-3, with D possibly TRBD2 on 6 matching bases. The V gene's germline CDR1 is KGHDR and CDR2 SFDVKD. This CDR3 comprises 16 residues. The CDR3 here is CATSDFRDSSTDMQYF. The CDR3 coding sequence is TGTGCCACCAGTGATTTCCGGGACTCTAGCACAGATATGCAGTATTTT.

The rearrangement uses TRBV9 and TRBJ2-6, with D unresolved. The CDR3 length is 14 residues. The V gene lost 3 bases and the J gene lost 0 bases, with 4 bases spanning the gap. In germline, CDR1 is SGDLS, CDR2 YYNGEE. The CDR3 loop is CASSDASGANVLTF. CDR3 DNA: TGTGCCAGCAGCGATGCCTCTGGGGCCAACGTCCTGACTTTC.

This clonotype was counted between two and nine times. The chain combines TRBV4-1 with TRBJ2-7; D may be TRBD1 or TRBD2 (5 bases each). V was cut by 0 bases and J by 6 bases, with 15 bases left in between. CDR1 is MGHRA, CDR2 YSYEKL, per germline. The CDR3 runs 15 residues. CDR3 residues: CASSQDRAGTGEQYF. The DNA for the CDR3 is TGCGCCAGCAGCCAAGATCGGGCAGGGACGGGCGAGCAGTACTTC.

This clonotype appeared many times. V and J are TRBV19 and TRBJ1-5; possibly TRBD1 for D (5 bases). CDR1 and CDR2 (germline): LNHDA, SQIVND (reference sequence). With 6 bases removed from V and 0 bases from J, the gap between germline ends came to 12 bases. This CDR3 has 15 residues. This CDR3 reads CASRWGRDSNQPQHF. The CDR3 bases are TGTGCCAGTAGATGGGGACGGGATAGCAATCAGCCCCAGCATTTT.

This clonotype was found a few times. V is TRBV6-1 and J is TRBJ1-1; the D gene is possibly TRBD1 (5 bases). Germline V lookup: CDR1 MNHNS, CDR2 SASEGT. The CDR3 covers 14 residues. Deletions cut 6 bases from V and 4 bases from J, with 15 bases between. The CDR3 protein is CASRGTNLGTEAFF. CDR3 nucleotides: TGTGCCAGCAGGGGGACTAATCTTGGCACTGAAGCTTTCTTT.

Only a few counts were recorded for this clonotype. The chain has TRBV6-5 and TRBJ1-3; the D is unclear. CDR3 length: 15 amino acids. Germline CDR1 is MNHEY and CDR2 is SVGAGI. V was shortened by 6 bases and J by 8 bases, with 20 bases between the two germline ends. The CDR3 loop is CASRRGTALRDTIYF. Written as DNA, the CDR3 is TGTGCCAGCAGACGAGGCACTGCACTGCGAGACACCATATATTTT.

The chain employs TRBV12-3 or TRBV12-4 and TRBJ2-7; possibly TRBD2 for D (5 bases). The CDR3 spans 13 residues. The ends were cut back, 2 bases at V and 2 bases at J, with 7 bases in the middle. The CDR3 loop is CASSLNGAYEQYF. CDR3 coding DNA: TGTGCCAGCAGTTTAAACGGGGCCTACGAGCAGTACTTC.

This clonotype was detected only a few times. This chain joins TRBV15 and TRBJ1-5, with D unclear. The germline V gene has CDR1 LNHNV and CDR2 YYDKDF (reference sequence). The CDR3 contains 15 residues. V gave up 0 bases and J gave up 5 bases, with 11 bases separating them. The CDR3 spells CATSRDPREDQPQHF. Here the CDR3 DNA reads TGTGCCACCAGCAGAGATCCTAGAGAGGATCAGCCCCAGCATTTT.

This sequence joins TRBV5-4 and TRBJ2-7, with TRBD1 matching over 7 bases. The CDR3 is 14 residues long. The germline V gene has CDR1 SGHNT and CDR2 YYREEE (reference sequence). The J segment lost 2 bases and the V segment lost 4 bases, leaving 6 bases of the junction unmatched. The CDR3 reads CASSGNRGPYEQYF. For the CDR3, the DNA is TGTGCCAGCAGCGGCAACAGGGGTCCCTACGAGCAGTACTTC.

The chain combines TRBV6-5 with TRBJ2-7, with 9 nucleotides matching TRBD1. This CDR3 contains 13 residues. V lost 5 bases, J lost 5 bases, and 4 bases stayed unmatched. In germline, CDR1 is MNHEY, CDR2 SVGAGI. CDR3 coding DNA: TGTGCCAGCAGTCGGGACAGGGAAGACGAGCAGTACTTC. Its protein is CASSRDREDEQYF.

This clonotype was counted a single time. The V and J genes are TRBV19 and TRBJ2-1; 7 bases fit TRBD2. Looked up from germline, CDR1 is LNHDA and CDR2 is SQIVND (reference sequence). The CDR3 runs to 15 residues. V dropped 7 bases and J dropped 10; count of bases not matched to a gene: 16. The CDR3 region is CASIPSGLAAKEQFF. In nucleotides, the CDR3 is TGTGCCAGTATCCCGTCAGGGCTAGCGGCAAAGGAGCAGTTCTTC.

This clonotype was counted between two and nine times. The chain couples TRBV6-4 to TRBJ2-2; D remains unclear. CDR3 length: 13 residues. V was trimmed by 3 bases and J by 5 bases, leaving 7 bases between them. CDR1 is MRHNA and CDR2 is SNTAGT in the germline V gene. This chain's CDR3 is CASSESQTGELFF. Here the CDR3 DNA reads TGTGCCAGCAGTGAATCCCAAACCGGGGAGCTGTTTTTT.

CDR3 amino acids: CASCVREGTEAFF. The CDR3 DNA follows: TGTGCCAGCTGTGTCAGGGAAGGCACTGAAGCTTTCTTT. The chain uses TRBV6-6 and TRBJ1-1, with a tentative D call TRBD1 (5 bases). V was clipped by 8 bases and J by 4 bases, with 14 bases between them. Germline values: CDR1 MNHNY, CDR2 SVGAGI (reference sequence). The CDR3 is 13 amino acids.

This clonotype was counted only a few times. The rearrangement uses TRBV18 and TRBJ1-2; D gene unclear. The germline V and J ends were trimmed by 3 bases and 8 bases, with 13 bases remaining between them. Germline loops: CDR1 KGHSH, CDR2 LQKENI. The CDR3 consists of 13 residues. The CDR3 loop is CASSPLSLEGYTF. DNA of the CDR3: TGTGCCAGCTCACCCCTCTCCCTGGAAGGCTACACCTTC.

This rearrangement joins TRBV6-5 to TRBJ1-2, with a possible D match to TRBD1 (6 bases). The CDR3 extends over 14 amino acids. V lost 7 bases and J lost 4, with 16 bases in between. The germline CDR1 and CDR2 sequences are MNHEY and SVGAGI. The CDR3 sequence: CASTPRGGGYGYTF. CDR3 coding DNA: TGTGCCAGCACACCCCGGGGAGGGGGCTATGGCTACACCTTC.

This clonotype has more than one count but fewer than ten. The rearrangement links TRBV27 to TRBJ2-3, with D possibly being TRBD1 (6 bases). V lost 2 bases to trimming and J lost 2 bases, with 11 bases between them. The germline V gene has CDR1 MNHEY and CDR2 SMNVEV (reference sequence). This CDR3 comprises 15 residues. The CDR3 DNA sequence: TGTGCCAGCAGTTTAGCTGACAGGAACACAGATACGCAGTATTTT. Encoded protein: CASSLADRNTDTQYF.

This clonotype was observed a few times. This chain's CDR3 is CASSPRTGSYEQYF. The CDR3 DNA is TGCGCCAGCAGCCCAAGGACGGGGTCCTACGAGCAGTACTTC. The gene calls are TRBV4-3 and TRBJ2-7, with D perhaps matching TRBD2 (5 bases). CDR3 length: 14 residues. The V end was cut by 4 bases, the J end by 1 base, with 11 bases between. Germline V gene sequence: CDR1 LGHNA, CDR2 YSLEER.

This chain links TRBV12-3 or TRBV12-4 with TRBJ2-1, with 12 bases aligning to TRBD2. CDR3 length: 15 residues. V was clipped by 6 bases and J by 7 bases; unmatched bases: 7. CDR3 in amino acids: CASSPWTSGTNEQFF. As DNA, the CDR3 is TGTGCCAGCAGCCCCTGGACTAGCGGGACGAATGAGCAGTTCTTC.